This T cell receptor beta chain was obtained from a study of cytomegalovirus exposure and HLA in healthy donors. The study ran its PCR with 60 Vbeta and 13 Jbeta primers. TCRdb's table, derived via immunoSEQ multiplex PCR, lists solely in-frame clones and lacks some. The sample shows 170,000 or so clones, around 79% of them seen only once. Study findings and constraints: A likely sequencing artifact accounted for one observed cluster of highly shared sequence variants. The authors enumerated 164 TCR beta chains as linked to cytomegalovirus.

Germline V gene data show CDR1 as MDHEN and CDR2 as SYDVKM. The CDR3 sequence is 14 residues long. V was clipped by 4 bases and J by 4 bases, with 11 bases between them. This clone was seen a single time. Its antigen is as yet unknown. The chain uses TRBV28 and TRBJ1-3, with a weak D call TRBD1 (5 bases). This sequence originates from a woman between 35 and 50 years old in good health and CMV-seronegative. Source material: PBMCs. For the CDR3, the DNA is TGTGCCAGCAGTTCAACAGGCATCGGAAACACCATATATTTT. It yields the protein CASSSTGIGNTIYF.